This paragraph reports one TCR beta chain. Sequencing used immunoSEQ multiplex PCR; TCRdb keeps in-frame clones, though not all of them. The profile covers 55,000 to 85,000 clones, with approximately 91% appearing a single time and 3% to 4% taken by the ten largest. The CDR3 totals 13 residues. Germline-derived CDR1 and CDR2 are SGHAT and FQNNGV. The V end lost 6 bases, the J end lost 4 bases, and 13 bases lay between the germline ends. The sample comes from a study of PD-L1 blockade in urothelial cancer. The TCR originated in a man between 60 and 75 years old with urothelial cancer. Sequenced material: PBMCs, taken around atezolizumab (anti-PD-L1) treatment. The rearrangement links TRBV11-2 to TRBJ2-7, with D unresolved. CDR3 region: CASRTLSRYEQYF. CDR3 DNA sequence: TGTGCCAGCAGGACTCTCTCAAGATACGAGCAGTACTTC.